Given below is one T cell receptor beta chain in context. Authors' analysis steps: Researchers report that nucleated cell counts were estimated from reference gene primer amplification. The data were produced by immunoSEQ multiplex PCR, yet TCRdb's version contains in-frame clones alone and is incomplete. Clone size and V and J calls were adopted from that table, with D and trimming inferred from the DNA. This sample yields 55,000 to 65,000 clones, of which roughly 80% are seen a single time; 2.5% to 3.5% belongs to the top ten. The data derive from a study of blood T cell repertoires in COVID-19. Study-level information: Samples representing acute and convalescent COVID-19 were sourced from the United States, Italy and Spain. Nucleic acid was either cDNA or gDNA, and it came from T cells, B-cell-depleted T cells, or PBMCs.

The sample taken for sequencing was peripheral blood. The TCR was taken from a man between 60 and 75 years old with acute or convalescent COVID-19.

The CDR3 nucleotides read TGCGCCAGTATGACCCTAGCGGGGGGAGGAGATACGCAGTATTTT. This gives the protein CASMTLAGGGDTQYF. The V and J genes are TRBV5-1 and TRBJ2-3; TRBD2 agrees at 11 bases. Germline assignment: CDR1 SGHRS and CDR2 YFSETQ. The V and J ends lost 8 bases and 5 bases, in that order; junction bases with no gene match: 10. CDR3 length equals 15 residues.